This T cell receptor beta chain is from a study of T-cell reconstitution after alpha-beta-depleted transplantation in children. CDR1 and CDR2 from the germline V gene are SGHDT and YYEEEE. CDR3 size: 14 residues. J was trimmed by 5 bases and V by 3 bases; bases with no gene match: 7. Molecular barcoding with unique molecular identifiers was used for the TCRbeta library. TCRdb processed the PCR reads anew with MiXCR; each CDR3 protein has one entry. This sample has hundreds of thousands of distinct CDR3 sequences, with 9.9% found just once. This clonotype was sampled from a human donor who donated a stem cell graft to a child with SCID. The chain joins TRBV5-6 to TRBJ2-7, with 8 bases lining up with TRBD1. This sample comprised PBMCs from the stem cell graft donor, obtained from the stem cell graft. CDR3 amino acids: CASSYGQGLHEQYF. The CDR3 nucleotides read TGTGCCAGCAGCTACGGACAGGGTTTGCACGAGCAGTACTTC.